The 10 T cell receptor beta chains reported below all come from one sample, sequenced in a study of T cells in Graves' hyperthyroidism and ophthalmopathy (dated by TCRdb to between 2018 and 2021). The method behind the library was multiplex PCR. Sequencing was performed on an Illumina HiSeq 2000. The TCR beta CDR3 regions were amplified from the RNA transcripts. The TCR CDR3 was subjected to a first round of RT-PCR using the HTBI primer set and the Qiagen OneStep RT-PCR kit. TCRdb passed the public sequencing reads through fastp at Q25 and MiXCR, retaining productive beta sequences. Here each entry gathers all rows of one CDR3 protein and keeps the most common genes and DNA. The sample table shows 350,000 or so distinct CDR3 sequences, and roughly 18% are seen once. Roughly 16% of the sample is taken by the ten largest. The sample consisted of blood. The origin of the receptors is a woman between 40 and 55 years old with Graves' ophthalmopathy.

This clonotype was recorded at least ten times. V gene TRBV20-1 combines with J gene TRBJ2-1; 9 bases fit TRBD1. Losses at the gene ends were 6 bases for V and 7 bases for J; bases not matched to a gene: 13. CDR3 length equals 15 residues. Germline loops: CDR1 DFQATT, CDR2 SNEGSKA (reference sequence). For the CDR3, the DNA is TGCAGTGCCACAAGCGCCGGGACAGGGAGGAATGAGCAGTTCTTC. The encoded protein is CSATSAGTGRNEQFF.

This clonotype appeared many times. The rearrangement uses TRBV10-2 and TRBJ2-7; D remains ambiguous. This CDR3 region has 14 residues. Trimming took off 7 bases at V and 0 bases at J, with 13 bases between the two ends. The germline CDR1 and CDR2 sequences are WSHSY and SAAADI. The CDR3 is CASKKGPSSYEQYF. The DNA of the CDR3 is TGCGCCAGCAAGAAGGGCCCAAGCTCCTACGAGCAGTACTTC.

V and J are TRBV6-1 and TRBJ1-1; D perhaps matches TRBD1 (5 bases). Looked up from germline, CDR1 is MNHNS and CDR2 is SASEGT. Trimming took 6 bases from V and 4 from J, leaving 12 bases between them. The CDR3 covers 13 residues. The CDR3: CASRQGITTEAFF. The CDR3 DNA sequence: TGTGCCAGCAGGCAGGGTATTACCACTGAAGCTTTCTTT.

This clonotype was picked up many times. This CDR3 reads CASSLEGVGEQYF. CDR3 nucleotides: TGTGCCAGCAGTTTAGAAGGAGTAGGCGAGCAGTACTTC. The V gene is TRBV27, the J gene TRBJ2-7; D ambiguous. This CDR3 is built from 13 residues. V lost 2 bases, J lost 6 bases, and 11 bases lay in between. The V gene's germline CDR1 is MNHEY and CDR2 SMNVEV (reference sequence).

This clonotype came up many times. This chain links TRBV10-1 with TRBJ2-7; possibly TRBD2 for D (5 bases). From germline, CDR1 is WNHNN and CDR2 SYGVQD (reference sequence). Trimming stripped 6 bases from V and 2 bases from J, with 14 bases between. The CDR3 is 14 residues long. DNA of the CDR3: TGCGCCAGCAGCCCCGGGGTTCCACCCTACGAGCAGTACTTC. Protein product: CASSPGVPPYEQYF.

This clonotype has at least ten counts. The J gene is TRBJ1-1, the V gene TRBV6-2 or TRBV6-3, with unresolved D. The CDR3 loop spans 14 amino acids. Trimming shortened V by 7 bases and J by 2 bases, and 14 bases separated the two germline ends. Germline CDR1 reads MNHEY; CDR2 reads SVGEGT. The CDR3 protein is CASTQVAVNTEAFF. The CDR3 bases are TGTGCCAGCACCCAGGTGGCAGTCAACACTGAAGCTTTCTTT.

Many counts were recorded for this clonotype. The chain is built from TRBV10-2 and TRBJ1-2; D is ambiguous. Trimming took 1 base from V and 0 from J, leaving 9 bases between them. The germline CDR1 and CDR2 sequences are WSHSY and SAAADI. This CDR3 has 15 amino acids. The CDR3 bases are TGCGCCAGCAGTGAGTACGACAAGGCTAACTATGGCTACACCTTC. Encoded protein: CASSEYDKANYGYTF.

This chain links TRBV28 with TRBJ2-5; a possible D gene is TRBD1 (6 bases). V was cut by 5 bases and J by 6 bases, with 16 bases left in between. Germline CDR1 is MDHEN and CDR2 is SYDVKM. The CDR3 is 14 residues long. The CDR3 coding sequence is TGTGCCAGCAGTACTACTGGGGGCCTGAAGACCCAGTACTTC. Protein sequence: CASSTTGGLKTQYF.

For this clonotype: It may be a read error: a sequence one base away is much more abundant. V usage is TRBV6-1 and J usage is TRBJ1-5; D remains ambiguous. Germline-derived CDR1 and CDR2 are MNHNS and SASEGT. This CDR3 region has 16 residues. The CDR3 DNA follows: TGTGCCAGCAGTAGAGATACCGGGAGTAGCAATCGGCCCCAGCATTTT. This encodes CASSRDTGSSNRPQHF.

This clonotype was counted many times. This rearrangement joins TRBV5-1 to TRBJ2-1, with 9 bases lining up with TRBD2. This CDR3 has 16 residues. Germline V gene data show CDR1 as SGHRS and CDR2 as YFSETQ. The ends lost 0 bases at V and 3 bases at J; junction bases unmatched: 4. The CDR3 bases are TGCGCCAGCAGCTTGGACGCGGGGGGGAACTACAATGAGCAGTTCTTC. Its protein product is CASSLDAGGNYNEQFF.